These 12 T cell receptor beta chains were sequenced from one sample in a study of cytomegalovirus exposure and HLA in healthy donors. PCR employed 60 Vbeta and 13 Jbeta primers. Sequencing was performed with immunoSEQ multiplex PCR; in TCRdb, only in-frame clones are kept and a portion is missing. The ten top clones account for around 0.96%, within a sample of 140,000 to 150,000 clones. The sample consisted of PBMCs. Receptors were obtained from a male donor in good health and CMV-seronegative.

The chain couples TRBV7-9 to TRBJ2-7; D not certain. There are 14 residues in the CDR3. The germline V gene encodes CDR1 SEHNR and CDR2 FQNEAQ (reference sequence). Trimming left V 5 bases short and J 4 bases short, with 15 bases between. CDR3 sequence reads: CASSPGGAGYEQYF. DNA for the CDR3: TGTGCCAGCAGCCCCGGTGGAGCCGGGTACGAGCAGTACTTC.

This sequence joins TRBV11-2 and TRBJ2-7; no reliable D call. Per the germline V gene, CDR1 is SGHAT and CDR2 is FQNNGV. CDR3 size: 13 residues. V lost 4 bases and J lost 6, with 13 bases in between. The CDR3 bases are TGTGCCAGCAGCTCCCCCTCTGGCCGCGAGCAGTACTTC. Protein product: CASSSPSGREQYF.

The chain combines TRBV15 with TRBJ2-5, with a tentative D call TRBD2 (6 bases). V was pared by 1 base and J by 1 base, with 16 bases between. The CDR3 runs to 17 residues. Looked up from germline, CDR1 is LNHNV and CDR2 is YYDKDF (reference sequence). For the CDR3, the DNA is TGTGCCACCAGCAGAGGAGGGGCGGGGTTTTTCCAAGAGACCCAGTACTTC. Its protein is CATSRGGAGFFQETQYF.

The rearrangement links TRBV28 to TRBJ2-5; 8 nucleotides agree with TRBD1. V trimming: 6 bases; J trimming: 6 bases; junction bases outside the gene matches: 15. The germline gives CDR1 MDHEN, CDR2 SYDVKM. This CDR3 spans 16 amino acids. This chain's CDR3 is CASSEGAGGLRKTQYF. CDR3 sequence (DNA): TGTGCCAGCAGCGAAGGGGCAGGGGGCTTGAGAAAGACCCAGTACTTC.

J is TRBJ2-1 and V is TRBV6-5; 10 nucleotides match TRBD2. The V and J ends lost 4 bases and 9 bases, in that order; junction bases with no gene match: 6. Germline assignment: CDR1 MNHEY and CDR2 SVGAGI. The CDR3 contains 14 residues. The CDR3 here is CASSSLPSGSEQFF. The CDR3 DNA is TGTGCCAGCAGTTCCCTCCCTAGCGGGAGTGAGCAGTTCTTC.

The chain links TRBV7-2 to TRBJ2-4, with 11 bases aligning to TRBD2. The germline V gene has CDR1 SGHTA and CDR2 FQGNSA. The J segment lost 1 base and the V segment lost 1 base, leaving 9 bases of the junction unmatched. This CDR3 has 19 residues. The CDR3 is CASSLELAGAKIAKNIQYF. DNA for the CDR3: TGTGCCAGCAGCTTAGAACTAGCGGGAGCAAAAATCGCCAAAAACATTCAGTACTTC.

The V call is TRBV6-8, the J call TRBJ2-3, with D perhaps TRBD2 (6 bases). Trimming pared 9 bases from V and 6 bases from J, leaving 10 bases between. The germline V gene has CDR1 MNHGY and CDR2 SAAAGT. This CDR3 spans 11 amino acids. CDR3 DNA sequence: TGTGCCAGGCCCCGGGGGGATACGCAGTATTTT. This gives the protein CARPRGDTQYF.

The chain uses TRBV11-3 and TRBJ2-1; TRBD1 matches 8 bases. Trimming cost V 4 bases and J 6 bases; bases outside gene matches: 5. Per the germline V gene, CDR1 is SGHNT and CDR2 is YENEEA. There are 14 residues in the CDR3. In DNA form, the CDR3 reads TGTGCCAGCAGCTCAGGACAGGGTGGCAATGAGCAGTTCTTC. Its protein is CASSSGQGGNEQFF.

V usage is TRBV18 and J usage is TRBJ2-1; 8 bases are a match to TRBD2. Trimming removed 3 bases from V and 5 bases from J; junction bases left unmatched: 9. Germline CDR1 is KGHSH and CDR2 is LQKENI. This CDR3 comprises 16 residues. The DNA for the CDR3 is TGTGCCAGCTCACCCCCCGGGGGGGCCTTCGACAATGAGCAGTTCTTC. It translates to CASSPPGGAFDNEQFF.

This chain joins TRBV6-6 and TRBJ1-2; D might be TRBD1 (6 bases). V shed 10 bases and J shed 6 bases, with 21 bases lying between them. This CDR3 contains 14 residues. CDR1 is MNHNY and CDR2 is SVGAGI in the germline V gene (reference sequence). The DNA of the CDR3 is TGTGCCACCGTACTGCGGGGGGCGCAGGATGGCTACACCTTC. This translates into CATVLRGAQDGYTF.

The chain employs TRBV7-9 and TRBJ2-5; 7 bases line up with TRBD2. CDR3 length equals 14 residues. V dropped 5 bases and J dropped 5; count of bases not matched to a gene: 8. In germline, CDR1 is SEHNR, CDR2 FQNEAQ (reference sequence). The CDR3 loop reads CASSRAGDAETQYF. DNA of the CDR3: TGTGCCAGCAGCCGCGCGGGAGACGCGGAGACCCAGTACTTC.

This CDR3 reads CAWSRGLAGELDTQYF. DNA for the CDR3: TGTGCCTGGAGTAGAGGACTAGCGGGGGAGTTAGATACGCAGTATTTT. The V call is TRBV30, the J call TRBJ2-3; TRBD2 matches at 13 bases. The CDR3 runs 16 residues. In germline, CDR1 is GTSNPN, CDR2 SVGIG (reference sequence). Germline trimming cut 2 bases from V and 5 bases from J; bases unmatched to any gene: 7.